This entry is about one TCR beta chain. This specimen comes from a study of Ad26.COV2.S vaccination and SARS-CoV-2 variants. Produced via immunoSEQ multiplex PCR; TCRdb's table is partial and in-frame only. The sample holds about 350,000 clones, about 89% seen once. Specified treatment: around 19 received Ad26.COV2.S at low or high dose, single or two shots; 5 received placebo; per-sample allocation not given. Sampling happened 63 days after the first vaccine or placebo injection. The CDR3 is 13 residues long. With 2 bases removed from V and 1 base from J, the gap between germline ends came to 4 bases. Germline CDR1 SGHNT, CDR2 YYREEE (reference sequence).

The sequence was collected from a person between 18 and 59 years old who received the Ad26.COV2.S COVID-19 vaccine or a placebo. The sample was peripheral blood, taken in a trial of Ad26.COV2.S vaccine versus placebo. V is TRBV5-4 and J is TRBJ2-4; D unresolved. CDR3 loop: CASSFNAKNIQYF. The CDR3 nucleotides are TGTGCCAGCAGCTTTAACGCCAAAAACATTCAGTACTTC.